The rows below give T cell receptor beta chains drawn from one sample of a study of beta chain features in type 1 diabetes. Assay used: immunoSEQ multiplex PCR; TCRdb lists only in-frame clones, some missing. This table holds around 190,000 clones, 10% to 15% found once. Sequences were obtained from central memory CD4+ T cells from blood. The receptor source for this set is a woman between 18 and 29 years old in good health. Each CDR3 is given with its conserved first and last residue. The order of the fields is CDR3 length, V gene, CDR3 protein.

>15|TRBV14
CASSLSGGSYNEQFF
>19|TRBV7-6
CASSPRTGGTAPSLYEQYF
>11|TRBV29-1
CSAGDRDGYTF
>15|TRBV7-8
CASSPGWSPADTQYF
>16|TRBV19
CASTPGGASGANVLTF
>12|TRBV13
CASSLKGGAAFF
>16|TRBV5-6
CASTLGLAGTYNEQFF
>15|TRBV27
CASSPQGTRSTGQYF
>15|TRBV5-1
CASSSPEGAKETQYF
>13|TRBV30
CASLAGGANEQYF
>15|TRBV11-3
CASSFAGTANEKLFF
>14|TRBV18
CASSLVGRNTEAFF
>13|TRBV28
CASSEPGQTEAFF
>15|TRBV11-2
CASSLVSRGTDTQYF
>14|TRBV6-1
CASRTGGYAYEQYF
>17|TRBV7-9
CASSLEHSTGANQPQHF
>16|TRBV5-1
CASSLDSSPPHNEQFF
>13|TRBV11-3
CASSSLRGTEAFF
>14|TRBV7-2
CASSLGVATDTQYF
>15|TRBV28
CRTSGRLGLYNEQFF
>16|TRBV5-4
CASSLRNRGANYGYTF
>15|TRBV5-4
CASSFRAGQGGEAFF
>15|TRBV4-1
CASSRTRDTGNTIYF
>15|TRBV13
CASSLGGAGGEKLFF
>13|TRBV5-1
CASQTGSSYGYTF
>15|TRBV14
CASSQGQFASYEQYF
>17|TRBV19
CASSSDLSGRPTDTQYF
>11|TRBV7-2
CASSFMREQYF